The clone carrying this TCR beta chain was seen a handful of times. Its target is not known. The data were taken from a study of CD8 T cells in ankylosing spondylitis. Regarding the study as a whole: Made up of 7 to 9 highly homologous variants, a TCR beta motif appeared characteristic of ankylosing spondylitis blood.

Via MiXCR, TCRdb re-called the 5' RACE reads, giving one row per CDR3 protein. The table lists roughly 150,000 distinct CDR3 sequences, about 6.7% of them singletons. Deletions cut 2 bases from V and 6 bases from J, with 13 bases between. Germline V CDR1 and CDR2: SEHNR, FQNEAQ (reference sequence). The CDR3 runs 14 residues. The source of this sequence is a female donor with ankylosing spondylitis or in good health (not recorded which). Sequencing was carried out using blood, either unsorted or a sorted T cell fraction (not recorded which). The rearrangement joins TRBV7-9 to TRBJ1-1; possible D gene TRBD1, 6 bases. The CDR3 coding sequence is TGTGCCAGCAGCTTACCAGGGGCGGTGGCTGAAGCTTTCTTT. Translation: CASSLPGAVAEAFF.